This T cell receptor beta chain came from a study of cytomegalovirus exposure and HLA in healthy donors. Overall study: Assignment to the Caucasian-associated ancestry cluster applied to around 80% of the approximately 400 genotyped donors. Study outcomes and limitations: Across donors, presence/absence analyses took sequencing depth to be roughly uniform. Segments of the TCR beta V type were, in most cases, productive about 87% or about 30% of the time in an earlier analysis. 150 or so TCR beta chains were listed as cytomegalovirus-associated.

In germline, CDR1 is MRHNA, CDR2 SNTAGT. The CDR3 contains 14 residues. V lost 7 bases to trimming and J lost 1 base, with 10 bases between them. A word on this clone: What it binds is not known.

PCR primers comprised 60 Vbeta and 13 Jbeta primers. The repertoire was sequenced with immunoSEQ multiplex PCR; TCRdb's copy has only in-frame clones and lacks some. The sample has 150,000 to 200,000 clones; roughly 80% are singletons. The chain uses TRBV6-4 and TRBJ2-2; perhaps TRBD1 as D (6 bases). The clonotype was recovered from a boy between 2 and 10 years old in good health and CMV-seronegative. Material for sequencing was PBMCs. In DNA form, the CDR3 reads TGTGCCAGCACCCAGGACAGGAACACCGGGGAGCTGTTTTTT. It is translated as CASTQDRNTGELFF.